This T cell receptor beta chain was sequenced for a study of PD-1 blockade in classical Hodgkin lymphoma. General study points: Exclusion was the outcome for patients who began nivolumab under 1 year after ASCT.

Points on this clone: Its cognate antigen is unknown.

The length of the CDR3 is 16 residues. J was trimmed by 6 bases and V by 3 bases; bases with no gene match: 11. CDR1 is KGHSH and CDR2 is LQKENI in the germline V gene. Stated time point: cycle 4 day 1 (C4D1), after 5 to 7 weeks of nivolumab. With no exception, relapse followed autologous stem cell transplantation in all patients, and brentuximab vedotin exposure varied. Patients showed best responses of complete response, partial response or progressive disease. TCRdb's copy holds only in-frame clones and misses some; the assay was immunoSEQ multiplex PCR. Of 15,000 to 20,000 clones detected, more than 75% appear once; the ten largest clones hold under 25%.

Sequenced material: peripheral blood mononuclear cells (PBMCs), taken before the fourth cycle of nivolumab. The clonotype was recovered from a human donor with classical Hodgkin lymphoma. J is TRBJ1-1 and V is TRBV18, with 9 bases lining up with TRBD1. The CDR3 DNA is TGTGCCAGCTCACCCGCTATAACAGGGGGCATCCCTGAAGCTTTCTTT. It translates to CASSPAITGGIPEAFF.